The 28 T cell receptor beta chains below were found in one sample sequenced in a study of T cell responses to AZD1222 COVID-19 vaccine (dated by TCRdb to the early 2020s). The time point label, as the study defines it: baseline before first vaccination. The protocol used for the library was the immunoSEQ multiplex PCR assay. What TCRdb holds here is the immuneACCESS table cut down to in-frame rearrangements. Part of the clones is not present; checked against another copy, under half of the missing clones reflect an unresolved V gene, and the others are unexplained. The sample includes 150,000 to 200,000 clones, with 93% observed a single time. The leading ten clones occupy approximately 4% of the sample. The source material was peripheral blood, sampled on day 0 of AZD1222 vaccination. The receptors stem from an adult in good health.

V gene TRBV7-7 combines with J gene TRBJ1-2; D is uncertain. V was clipped by 5 bases and J by 11 bases, with 15 bases between them. This CDR3 is 12 amino acids long. Germline V CDR1 and CDR2: SSHAT, FNYEAQ (reference sequence). As DNA, the CDR3 is TGTGCCAGCAGCCCGAAGCTGAACTTGTACACCTTC. It codes for CASSPKLNLYTF.

The V gene is TRBV2, the J gene TRBJ2-5; D gene ambiguous. The germline V gene has CDR1 SNHLY and CDR2 FYNNEI. This CDR3 has 12 residues. V was cut by 3 bases and J by 5 bases, with 7 bases left in between. The CDR3 is CASSEAFETQYF. The CDR3 DNA follows: TGTGCCAGCAGTGAGGCGTTCGAGACCCAGTACTTC.

The chain is built from TRBV19 and TRBJ2-1; TRBD1 agrees at 10 bases. The CDR3 covers 15 residues. CDR1 is LNHDA and CDR2 is SQIVND in the germline V gene (reference sequence). V gave up 2 bases and J gave up 7 bases; unmatched junction bases: 5. CDR3: CASSILRDRGNEQFF. The CDR3 nucleotides are TGTGCCAGTAGTATACTAAGGGACAGGGGAAATGAGCAGTTCTTC.

The chain combines TRBV7-2 with TRBJ1-1; D perhaps matches TRBD1 (5 bases). The CDR3 length is 16 residues. Germline-derived CDR1 and CDR2 are SGHTA and FQGNSA. The CDR3, as DNA: TGTGCTGAAACAGGACGGCCATTAAGGAGGGACACTGAAGCTTTCTTT. Its protein product is CAETGRPLRRDTEAFF.

CDR3 amino acids: CASSEYYYQFSGRVNQPQHF. CDR3 coding DNA: TGTGCCAGCAGTGAATACTACTATCAATTTAGCGGCAGAGTCAATCAGCCCCAGCATTTT. J is TRBJ1-5 and V is TRBV6-1; D gene uncertain. Germline V gene data show CDR1 as MNHNS and CDR2 as SASEGT. The V end lost 2 bases, the J end lost 3 bases, and 26 bases lay between the germline ends. The CDR3 spans 20 residues.

This chain links TRBV24-1 with TRBJ2-1, with TRBD2 as a possible D gene (5 bases). The CDR3 is 14 residues long. The germline V gene encodes CDR1 KGHDR and CDR2 SFDVKD. Trimming took off 5 bases at V and 7 bases at J, with 14 bases between the two ends. CDR3 coding DNA: TGTGCCACCAGTGGAGGGATAGGAAGTAATGAGCAGTTCTTC. Translation gives CATSGGIGSNEQFF.

The CDR3 reads CAKGASGLGETQYF. For the CDR3, the DNA is TGTGCAAAAGGGGCTAGCGGGTTGGGGGAGACCCAGTACTTC. This chain links TRBV2 with TRBJ2-5; 8 nucleotides align to TRBD2. The germline gives CDR1 SNHLY, CDR2 FYNNEI. The CDR3 covers 14 residues.

This chain connects TRBV6-5 to TRBJ1-1; 9 nucleotides agree with TRBD1. V lost 7 bases and J lost 3; bases outside the gene matches: 9. Germline loops: CDR1 MNHEY, CDR2 SVGAGI. There are 15 residues in the CDR3. In nucleotides, the CDR3 is TGTGCCAGCATCAAGACAGGGGGTTGGTACACTGAAGCTTTCTTT. Amino acid sequence: CASIKTGGWYTEAFF.

The V and J genes are TRBV5-1 and TRBJ2-6; D may be TRBD2 (5 bases). This CDR3 has 14 amino acids. Germline V lookup: CDR1 SGHRS, CDR2 YFSETQ. With 5 bases removed from V and 4 bases from J, the gap between germline ends came to 10 bases. The CDR3 DNA is TGCGCCAGCAGACTAGAGGAGGGGGCCAACGTCCTGACTTTC. It codes for CASRLEEGANVLTF.

This clone was counted a single time. This chain connects TRBV5-1 to TRBJ1-2; the D gene is possibly TRBD1 (5 bases). Trimming left V 4 bases short and J 2 bases short, with 18 bases between. Germline CDR1 is SGHRS and CDR2 is YFSETQ. The CDR3 runs to 16 residues. The DNA of the CDR3 is TGCGCCAGCAGCCCGACAGCGGGACGGTCGAACTATGGCTACACCTTC. Protein sequence: CASSPTAGRSNYGYTF.

V and J are TRBV28 and TRBJ1-1; 7 nucleotides match TRBD1. This CDR3 region has 15 residues. Germline V gene data show CDR1 as MDHEN and CDR2 as SYDVKM. V was clipped by 5 bases and J by 3 bases; unmatched bases: 9. CDR3 in DNA: TGTGCCAGCAGTCCCAACAGGGGTGCGGACACTGAAGCTTTCTTT. It translates to CASSPNRGADTEAFF.

This chain connects TRBV29-1 to TRBJ2-1; 7 bases line up with TRBD1. Germline values: CDR1 SQVTM, CDR2 ANQGSEA. J was trimmed by 12 bases and V by 7 bases; bases with no gene match: 12. This CDR3 is 12 amino acids long. CDR3 in DNA: TGCAGCGCAGGAACACTGACAGGGAGGCAGTTCTTC. This gives the protein CSAGTLTGRQFF.

This clone was seen once. V and J are TRBV6-1 and TRBJ1-5; D call uncertain. This CDR3 has 15 amino acids. The V gene lost 1 base and the J gene lost 3 bases, with 10 bases spanning the gap. The germline V gene encodes CDR1 MNHNS and CDR2 SASEGT. The CDR3 spells CASSEVTAPNQPQHF. The CDR3 DNA sequence: TGTGCCAGCAGTGAAGTGACCGCCCCCAATCAGCCCCAGCATTTT.

The gene calls are TRBV6-5 and TRBJ1-2, with D unclear. This CDR3 has 11 residues. Between the trimmed V and J ends, which lost 7 bases and 2 bases, there was a span of 5 bases. The germline gives CDR1 MNHEY, CDR2 SVGAGI. This CDR3 is CASKSNYGYTF. CDR3 sequence (DNA): TGTGCCAGCAAGTCAAACTATGGCTACACCTTC.

V gene TRBV7-9 combines with J gene TRBJ1-3; TRBD1 might be the D (5 bases). This CDR3 region has 15 residues. Germline CDR1 SEHNR, CDR2 FQNEAQ (reference sequence). The ends were cut back, 4 bases at V and 0 bases at J, with 10 bases in the middle. CDR3 region: CASSSDTFSGNTIYF. The CDR3 coding sequence is TGTGCCAGCAGCTCGGACACCTTCTCTGGAAACACCATATATTTT.

V usage is TRBV27 and J usage is TRBJ1-6; D is possibly TRBD1 (5 bases). The CDR3 is 16 amino acids. Between the trimmed V and J ends, which lost 6 bases and 10 bases, there was a span of 22 bases. Per germline, CDR1 MNHEY and CDR2 SMNVEV (reference sequence). The CDR3 DNA follows: TGTGCCAGCAGCCGAGAGGGGCCCGGGACTTTATCACCCCTCCACTTT. Its translation: CASSREGPGTLSPLHF.

The gene calls are TRBV9 and TRBJ2-7; D uncertain. There are 14 residues in the CDR3. The V gene's germline CDR1 is SGDLS and CDR2 YYNGEE. The ends were cut back, 0 bases at V and 0 bases at J, with 7 bases in the middle. The CDR3 reads CASSVEYSSYEQYF. The CDR3, as DNA: TGTGCCAGCAGCGTAGAGTACAGCTCCTACGAGCAGTACTTC.

This clone was observed a handful of times. The rearrangement joins TRBV5-8 to TRBJ1-5; 8 bases are shared with TRBD1. CDR3 length equals 16 residues. CDR1 SGHTS and CDR2 YDEGEE come from the germline V gene. The V and J ends lost 4 bases and 1 base, in that order; junction bases with no gene match: 7. CDR3 protein: CASSLRGPISNQPQHF. CDR3 DNA sequence: TGTGCCAGCAGCCTCAGGGGGCCCATCAGCAATCAGCCCCAGCATTTT.

The rearrangement joins TRBV27 to TRBJ2-4; perhaps TRBD1 as D (6 bases). Trimming pared 5 bases from V and 7 bases from J, leaving 18 bases between. This CDR3 is 15 amino acids long. The germline V gene encodes CDR1 MNHEY and CDR2 SMNVEV (reference sequence). CDR3 nucleotides: TGTGCCAGCAGTCAAACGCCAGACAGGTATAACATTCAGTACTTC. It yields the protein CASSQTPDRYNIQYF.

This rearrangement joins TRBV6-5 to TRBJ1-2, with D maybe TRBD1 (5 bases). CDR3 size: 13 residues. Germline V gene lookup returns CDR1 MNHEY and CDR2 SVGAGI. The V and J ends lost 2 bases and 3 bases respectively, with 7 bases between them. The CDR3 loop reads CASSYDSYYGYTF. The CDR3 DNA reads TGTGCCAGCAGTTACGACAGCTACTATGGCTACACCTTC.

This clone was observed a single time. The chain carries TRBV7-9 and TRBJ2-3; D assignment may be TRBD1 or TRBD2 (5 bases each). CDR1 SEHNR and CDR2 FQNEAQ come from the germline V gene (reference sequence). The CDR3 extends over 12 amino acids. Trimming took 1 base from V and 10 from J, leaving 9 bases between them. The CDR3 DNA follows: TGTGCCAGCAGCTTAGAAATGGGGGCGCAGTATTTT. Its protein product is CASSLEMGAQYF.

J is TRBJ1-4 and V is TRBV27, with 9 bases lining up with TRBD1. The germline V gene encodes CDR1 MNHEY and CDR2 SMNVEV (reference sequence). The junction had 3 bases not matched to a gene; V was cut back by 5 bases and J by 5 bases. The CDR3 contains 14 residues. The CDR3 region has the DNA TGTGCCAGCAGTACCGACAGGGGGAATGAAAAACTGTTTTTT. Protein product: CASSTDRGNEKLFF.

The chain is built from TRBV18 and TRBJ2-5; 10 bases align to TRBD1. This CDR3 comprises 15 residues. Germline V gene lookup returns CDR1 KGHSH and CDR2 LQKENI. After removal of 5 bases from V and 4 bases from J, the junction contained 7 bases not matched to a gene. The CDR3 loop reads CASSSRTGGGETQYF. In nucleotides, the CDR3 is TGTGCCAGCTCATCCCGGACAGGGGGGGGAGAGACCCAGTACTTC.

V gene TRBV24-1 combines with J gene TRBJ2-1; no reliable D call. This CDR3 contains 15 residues. CDR1 is KGHDR and CDR2 is SFDVKD in the germline V gene. V was clipped by 7 bases and J by 2 bases, with 14 bases between them. CDR3 nucleotides: TGTGCCACCAGGAGGTGGGGAAAACCCTACAATGAGCAGTTCTTC. This gives the protein CATRRWGKPYNEQFF.

The chain combines TRBV5-6 with TRBJ2-3; D is ambiguous. V was pared by 1 base and J by 6 bases, with 6 bases between. The CDR3 has 12 amino acids. Germline V gene sequence: CDR1 SGHDT, CDR2 YYEEEE. The CDR3 DNA is TGTGCCAGCAGCTTGAACCCGGATACGCAGTATTTT. It encodes CASSLNPDTQYF.

The chain employs TRBV7-9 and TRBJ1-1, with D perhaps TRBD1 (5 bases). The ends were cut back, 8 bases at V and 0 bases at J, with 10 bases in the middle. Germline V gene sequence: CDR1 SEHNR, CDR2 FQNEAQ (reference sequence). This CDR3 has 13 residues. The CDR3 DNA reads as TGTGCCAGCTTAGGGACGGTGAACACTGAAGCTTTCTTT. Its protein product is CASLGTVNTEAFF.

The rearrangement uses TRBV18 and TRBJ2-7, with 11 positions matching TRBD1. Germline CDR1 is KGHSH and CDR2 is LQKENI. The CDR3 contains 15 residues. V was pared by 0 bases and J by 2 bases, with 0 bases of the junction left unmatched. CDR3 in amino acids: CASSPPGQGAYEQYF. CDR3 sequence (DNA): TGTGCCAGCTCACCACCGGGACAGGGGGCCTACGAGCAGTACTTC.

The chain has TRBV7-9 and TRBJ2-3; 7 positions match TRBD2. Trimming removed 3 bases from V and 0 bases from J; junction bases left unmatched: 9. Looked up from germline, CDR1 is SEHNR and CDR2 is FQNEAQ (reference sequence). The CDR3 loop spans 17 amino acids. CDR3 sequence reads: CASSFASGAASTDTQYF. CDR3 DNA sequence: TGTGCCAGCAGCTTCGCCAGCGGGGCCGCTAGCACAGATACGCAGTATTTT.